The 8 T cell receptor beta chains below come from one sample, sequenced in a study of glioma-infiltrating T cells after dendritic cell vaccination. Produced via immunoSEQ multiplex PCR; TCRdb's table is partial and in-frame only. The table includes about 38,000 clones, about 80% detected once. Sequencing used blood, obtained before dendritic cell vaccination. All receptors derive from a human donor with glioblastoma.

CDR3 nucleotide sequence: TGCGCCAGCAGCCAACCGAGGCAGAACTATGGCTACACCTTC. Its protein product is CASSQPRQNYGYTF. The chain carries TRBV4-1 and TRBJ1-2; D is unresolved. Germline V CDR1 and CDR2: MGHRA, YSYEKL. Trimming left V 2 bases short and J 2 bases short, with 9 bases between. The CDR3 loop spans 14 amino acids.

On this clone: The sample has other DNA sequences that encode this CDR3 too. V is TRBV18 and J is TRBJ1-1; a weak D match, TRBD1 (5 bases). CDR3 length: 15 amino acids. In germline, CDR1 is KGHSH, CDR2 LQKENI. Trimming stripped 2 bases from V and 0 bases from J, with 10 bases between. The CDR3 sequence is CASSPGAALNTEAFF. In nucleotides, the CDR3 is TGTGCCAGCTCACCAGGGGCAGCTTTGAACACTGAAGCTTTCTTT.

This chain joins TRBV6-5 and TRBJ2-5; D unclear. The CDR3 loop spans 15 amino acids. Germline CDR1 is MNHEY and CDR2 is SVGAGI. Deletions cut 0 bases from V and 5 bases from J, with 13 bases between. CDR3 sequence reads: CASSYSLDSRETQYF. The CDR3 DNA reads TGTGCCAGCAGTTACTCGTTAGACTCCCGGGAGACCCAGTACTTC.

The V call is TRBV5-4, the J call TRBJ2-5; 9 bases match TRBD1. The J call may be incorrect, as the DNA end agrees better with TRBJ2-7. CDR3 size: 14 residues. The germline V gene has CDR1 SGHNT and CDR2 YYREEE (reference sequence). CDR3 sequence reads: CASSRQGGSYEQYF. CDR3 DNA: TGTGCCAGCAGCCGACAGGGGGGCTCCTACGAGCAGTACTTC.

A single count supports this clone. J is TRBJ2-2 and V is TRBV6-1; D perhaps matches TRBD1 (5 bases). Trimming cost V 4 bases and J 4 bases, with 10 bases left between them. Germline CDR1 reads MNHNS; CDR2 reads SASEGT. CDR3 length: 14 amino acids. The CDR3 reads CASSGTGPTGELFF. CDR3 nucleotide sequence: TGTGCCAGCAGTGGAACAGGCCCCACCGGGGAGCTGTTTTTT.

The CDR3 loop is CASSYRGEHGYTF. Written as DNA, the CDR3 is TGTGCCAGCAGTTACAGGGGAGAGCATGGCTACACCTTC. This rearrangement joins TRBV7-2 to TRBJ1-2; 7 bases are shared with TRBD1. CDR3 length: 13 amino acids. Germline assignment: CDR1 SGHTA and CDR2 FQGNSA. The junction had 7 bases not matched to a gene; V was cut back by 6 bases and J by 6 bases.

The chain couples TRBV5-1 to TRBJ2-3, with D perhaps TRBD2 (7 bases). The CDR3 length is 15 residues. The V and J ends lost 2 bases and 6 bases respectively, with 16 bases between them. Germline V lookup: CDR1 SGHRS, CDR2 YFSETQ. CDR3 sequence reads: CASSLTGGPRDTQYF. The DNA for the CDR3 is TGCGCCAGCAGCTTAACGGGGGGCCCCAGGGATACGCAGTATTTT.

This chain connects TRBV2 to TRBJ2-7; the match to TRBD2 covers 10 bases. Germline-derived CDR1 and CDR2 are SNHLY and FYNNEI. The CDR3 sequence is 15 residues long. V was pared by 7 bases and J by 6 bases, with 12 bases of the junction left unmatched. The CDR3 sequence: CASINPAGGPGEQYF. The CDR3 bases are TGTGCCAGCATCAACCCAGCGGGGGGGCCGGGCGAGCAGTACTTC.